This TCR beta chain emerged from a study of control samples from healthy donors and cancer patients. Measured with immunoSEQ multiplex PCR; TCRdb has only the in-frame clones, and not every one. Here the sample spans roughly 400,000 clones, approximately 90% being singletons. This clone was observed once. CDR1 SGHDT and CDR2 YYEEEE come from the germline V gene. V lost 1 base to trimming and J lost 3 bases, with 17 bases between them. This CDR3 comprises 17 residues. Specimen: PBMCs. This chain links TRBV5-6 with TRBJ1-5; D might be TRBD1 (6 bases). The receptor's source is a man aged 40-49 years with head and neck cancer. The CDR3 loop reads CASSLMSRTVANQPQHF. The CDR3 region has the DNA TGTGCCAGCAGCTTGATGTCGCGGACAGTAGCCAATCAGCCCCAGCATTTT.